This T cell receptor beta chain is from a study of cytomegalovirus exposure and HLA in healthy donors. Germline-derived CDR1 and CDR2 are MNHNY and SVGAGI (reference sequence). The V segment lost 5 bases and the J segment 4 bases; nucleotides outside the gene matches: 7. This CDR3 is built from 15 residues. The PCR ran on 60 Vbeta and 13 Jbeta primers. Profiled with immunoSEQ multiplex PCR; TCRdb holds only in-frame clones, not every one. The table includes over 35,000 clones, about 47% detected once. Source material: PBMCs. This TCR derives from a human donor in good health. The chain recombines TRBV6-6 with TRBJ2-7; TRBD2 matches 11 bases. Here the CDR3 reads CASSDGLAGLYEQYF. CDR3 nucleotides: TGTGCCAGCAGTGACGGACTAGCGGGCCTTTACGAGCAGTACTTC.